The present T cell receptor beta chain was sequenced within a study of PD-1 blockade in mismatch repair-deficient tumors. Study information: All were previously treated, progressing patients with some twelve mismatch repair-deficient cancer types. Overall study findings and caveats: Rapid post-treatment expansion, then contraction, generally preceding radiologic response, marked tumor-resident clones.

On this clone: Its cognate antigen is unknown.

Per the germline V gene, CDR1 is SGHNT and CDR2 is YENEEA. V gave up 1 base and J gave up 4 bases, with 16 bases separating them. This CDR3 is 16 amino acids long. The method was immunoSEQ multiplex PCR; TCRdb's version includes in-frame clones alone and lacks a portion of them. The sample lists around 49,000 clones, around 77% occurring once. The chain employs TRBV11-3 and TRBJ2-5; tentative D call: TRBD2 (6 bases). The specimen comprised PBMCs, sampled before pembrolizumab treatment. This TCR came from an adult with mismatch repair-deficient cancer. The CDR3 reads CASSLGRGGNAETQYF. The CDR3 DNA follows: TGTGCCAGCAGCTTAGGCCGTGGGGGGAATGCAGAGACCCAGTACTTC.